This record covers a single T cell receptor beta chain. Antigen specificity is unknown. This entry is derived from a study of graft-versus-host responses after intestinal transplantation. Looking at the study overall: For two to four years after anti-thymocyte globulin induction, all recipients took tacrolimus and steroids.

CDR1 and CDR2 (germline): MNHEY, SMNVEV (reference sequence). This CDR3 has 15 amino acids. With V trimmed by 6 bases and J by 5 bases, 6 bases remained unmatched. The repertoire was sequenced with immunoSEQ multiplex PCR; TCRdb's copy has only in-frame clones and lacks some. The data contain approximately 71,000 clones, approximately 88% of them singletons. The chain is built from TRBV27 and TRBJ2-3; 12 bases agree with TRBD2. The origin of this receptor is a human donor who received an intestinal transplant. The sequencing used unstimulated CD8+ T cells sorted from spleen or lymph node cells, collected before intestinal transplant. The CDR3 DNA follows: TGTGCCAGCAGCCTCCTAGCGGGAGGGCAAGATACGCAGTATTTT. Protein product: CASSLLAGGQDTQYF.